This T cell receptor beta chain was identified in a study of blood T cell repertoires in COVID-19. About the research overall: COVID-19 samples, acute and convalescent, were from the United States, Italy and Spain. T cells, B-cell-depleted T cells, or PBMCs provided the cDNA or gDNA that served as material.

In the authors' methods: How many nucleated cells were present was estimated from reference gene primer amplification. Produced via immunoSEQ multiplex PCR; TCRdb's table is partial and in-frame only. V and J calls and clone size come straight from that table; D and trimming were deduced from the DNA. The table includes 350,000 to 450,000 clones, less than 90% detected once. V lost 5 bases to trimming and J lost 4 bases, with 15 bases between them. This CDR3 contains 14 residues. Germline assignment: CDR1 LNHDA and CDR2 SQIVND (reference sequence). The chain couples TRBV19 to TRBJ2-7, with a tentative D call TRBD1 (6 bases). This TCR derives from an older woman with COVID-19, enrolled during active disease. Sample: peripheral blood. CDR3 nucleotide sequence: TGTGCCAGTAGTCCCTCCTCCAGGGGATACGAGCAGTACTTC. Translated, it gives CASSPSSRGYEQYF.